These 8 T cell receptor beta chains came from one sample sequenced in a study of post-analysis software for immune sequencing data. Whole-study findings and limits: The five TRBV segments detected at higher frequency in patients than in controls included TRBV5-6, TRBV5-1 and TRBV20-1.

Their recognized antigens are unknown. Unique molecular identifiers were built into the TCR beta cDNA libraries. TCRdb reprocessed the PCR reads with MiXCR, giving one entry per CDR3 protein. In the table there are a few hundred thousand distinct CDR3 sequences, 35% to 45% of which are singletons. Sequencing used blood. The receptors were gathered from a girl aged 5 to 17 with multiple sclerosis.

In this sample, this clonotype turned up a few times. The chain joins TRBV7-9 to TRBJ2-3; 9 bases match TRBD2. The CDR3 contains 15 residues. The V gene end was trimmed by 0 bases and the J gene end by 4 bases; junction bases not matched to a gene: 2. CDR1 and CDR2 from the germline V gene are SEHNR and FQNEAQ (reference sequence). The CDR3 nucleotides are TGTGCCAGCAGCTTAGCGCGGGGGGGCGCAGATACGCAGTATTTT. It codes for CASSLARGGADTQYF.

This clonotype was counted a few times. The CDR3 loop reads CAIYRDGTSTEAFF. For the CDR3, the DNA is TGTGCCATCTATCGGGACGGGACAAGCACTGAAGCTTTCTTT. The chain recombines TRBV6-1 with TRBJ1-1; D may be TRBD1 (6 bases). Germline CDR1 reads MNHNS; CDR2 reads SASEGT. The CDR3 has 14 amino acids. Trimming cost V 10 bases and J 4 bases, with 19 bases left between them.

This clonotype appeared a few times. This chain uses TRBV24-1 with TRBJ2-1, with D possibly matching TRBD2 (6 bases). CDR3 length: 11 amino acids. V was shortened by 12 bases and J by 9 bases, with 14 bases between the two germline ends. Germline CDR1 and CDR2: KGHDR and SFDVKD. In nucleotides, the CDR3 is TGTGCCGCCATGGGGAGGAGTGAGCAGTTCTTC. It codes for CAAMGRSEQFF.

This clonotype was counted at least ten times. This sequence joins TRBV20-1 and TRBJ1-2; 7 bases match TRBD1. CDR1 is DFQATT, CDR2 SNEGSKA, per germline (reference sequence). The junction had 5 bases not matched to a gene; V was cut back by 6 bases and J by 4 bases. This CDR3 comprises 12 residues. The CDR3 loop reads CSATGTAYGYTF. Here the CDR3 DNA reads TGCAGTGCAACCGGGACAGCCTATGGCTACACCTTC.

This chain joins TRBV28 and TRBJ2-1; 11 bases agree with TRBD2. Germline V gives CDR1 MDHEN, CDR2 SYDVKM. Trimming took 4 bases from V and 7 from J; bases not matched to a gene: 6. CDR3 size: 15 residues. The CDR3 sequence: CASSSLAGGMNEQFF. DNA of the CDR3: TGTGCCAGCAGTTCTTTAGCGGGGGGGATGAATGAGCAGTTCTTC.

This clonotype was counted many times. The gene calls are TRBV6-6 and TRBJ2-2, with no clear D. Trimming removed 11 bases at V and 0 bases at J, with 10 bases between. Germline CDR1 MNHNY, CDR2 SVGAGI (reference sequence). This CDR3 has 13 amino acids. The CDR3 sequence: CASGRSNTGELFF. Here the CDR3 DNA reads TGTGCCTCCGGGCGCTCGAACACCGGGGAGCTGTTTTTT.

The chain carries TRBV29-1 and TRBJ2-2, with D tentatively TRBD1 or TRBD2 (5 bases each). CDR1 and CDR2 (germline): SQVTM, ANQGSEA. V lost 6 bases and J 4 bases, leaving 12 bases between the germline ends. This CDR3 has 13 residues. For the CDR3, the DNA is TGCAGCGTCGACGGGGCGTTCACCGGGGAGCTGTTTTTT. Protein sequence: CSVDGAFTGELFF.

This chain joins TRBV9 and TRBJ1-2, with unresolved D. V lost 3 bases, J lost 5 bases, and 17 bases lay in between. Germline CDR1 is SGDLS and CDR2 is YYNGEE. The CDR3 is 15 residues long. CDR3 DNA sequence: TGTGCCAGCAGCGAACACTGTAGTTATTGGTATGGCTACACCTTC. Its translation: CASSEHCSYWYGYTF.